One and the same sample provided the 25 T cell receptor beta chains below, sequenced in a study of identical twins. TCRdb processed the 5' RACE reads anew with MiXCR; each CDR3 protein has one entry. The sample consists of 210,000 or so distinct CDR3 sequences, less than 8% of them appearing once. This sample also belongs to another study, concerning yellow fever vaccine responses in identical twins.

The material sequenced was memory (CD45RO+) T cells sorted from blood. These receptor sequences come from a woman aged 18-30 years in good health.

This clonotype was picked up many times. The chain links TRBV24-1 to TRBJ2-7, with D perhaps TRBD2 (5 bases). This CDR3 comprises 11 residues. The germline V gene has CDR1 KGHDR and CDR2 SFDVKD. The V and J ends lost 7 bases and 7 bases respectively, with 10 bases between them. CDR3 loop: CATSWAGEQYF. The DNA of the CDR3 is TGTGCCACCAGCTGGGCGGGTGAGCAGTACTTC.

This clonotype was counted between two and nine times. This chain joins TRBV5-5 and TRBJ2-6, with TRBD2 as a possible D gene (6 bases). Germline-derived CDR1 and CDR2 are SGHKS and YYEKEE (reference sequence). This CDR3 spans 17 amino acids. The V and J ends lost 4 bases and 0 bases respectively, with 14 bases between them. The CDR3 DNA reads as TGTGCCAGCAGCGCCGGGACGGGACTCTCTGGGGCCAACGTCCTGACTTTC. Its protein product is CASSAGTGLSGANVLTF.

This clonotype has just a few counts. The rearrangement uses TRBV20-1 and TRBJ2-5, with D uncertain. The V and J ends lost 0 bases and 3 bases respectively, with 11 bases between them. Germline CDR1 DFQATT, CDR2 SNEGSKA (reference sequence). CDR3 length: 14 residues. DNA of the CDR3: TGCAGTGCTAGAGATCGGATTCAGAAAGAGACCCAGTACTTC. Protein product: CSARDRIQKETQYF.

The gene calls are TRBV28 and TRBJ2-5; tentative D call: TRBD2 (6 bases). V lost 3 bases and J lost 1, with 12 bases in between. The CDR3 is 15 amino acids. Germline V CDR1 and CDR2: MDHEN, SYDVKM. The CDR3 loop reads CASSFVGGSQETQYF. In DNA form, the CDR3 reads TGTGCCAGCAGTTTTGTTGGGGGGTCCCAAGAGACCCAGTACTTC.

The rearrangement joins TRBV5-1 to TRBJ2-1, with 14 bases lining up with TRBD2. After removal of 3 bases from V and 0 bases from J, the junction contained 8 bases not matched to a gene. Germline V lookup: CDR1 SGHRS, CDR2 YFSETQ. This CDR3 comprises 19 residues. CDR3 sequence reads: CASSYPGTSGGSSYNEQFF. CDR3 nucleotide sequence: TGCGCCAGCAGCTACCCCGGGACTAGCGGGGGCAGCTCCTACAATGAGCAGTTCTTC.

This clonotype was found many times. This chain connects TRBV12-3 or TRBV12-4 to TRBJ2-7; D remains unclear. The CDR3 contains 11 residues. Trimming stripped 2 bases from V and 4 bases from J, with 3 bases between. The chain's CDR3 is CASSLQYEQYF. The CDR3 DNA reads TGTGCCAGCAGTTTACAGTACGAGCAGTACTTC.

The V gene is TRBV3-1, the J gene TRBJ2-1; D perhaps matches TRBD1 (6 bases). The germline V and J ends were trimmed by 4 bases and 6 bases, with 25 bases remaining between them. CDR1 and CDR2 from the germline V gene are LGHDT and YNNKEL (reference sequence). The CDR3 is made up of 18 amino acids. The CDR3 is CASSPSWTVLVSANEQFF. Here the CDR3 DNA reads TGTGCCAGCAGCCCGTCCTGGACAGTCCTCGTCTCGGCCAATGAGCAGTTCTTC.

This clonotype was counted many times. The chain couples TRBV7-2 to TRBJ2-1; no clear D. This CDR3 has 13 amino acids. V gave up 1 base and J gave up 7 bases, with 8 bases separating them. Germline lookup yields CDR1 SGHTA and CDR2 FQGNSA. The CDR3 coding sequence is TGTGCCAGCAGCTTAGGTCCGTCAAATGAGCAGTTCTTC. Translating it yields CASSLGPSNEQFF.

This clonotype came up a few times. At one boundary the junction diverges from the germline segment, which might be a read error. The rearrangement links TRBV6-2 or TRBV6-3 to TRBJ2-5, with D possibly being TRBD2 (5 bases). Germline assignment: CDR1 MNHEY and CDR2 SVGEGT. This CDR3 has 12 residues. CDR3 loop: CASSYDLLDPSF. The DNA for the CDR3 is TGTGCCAGCAGTTACGACTTACTAGACCCCAGCTTC.

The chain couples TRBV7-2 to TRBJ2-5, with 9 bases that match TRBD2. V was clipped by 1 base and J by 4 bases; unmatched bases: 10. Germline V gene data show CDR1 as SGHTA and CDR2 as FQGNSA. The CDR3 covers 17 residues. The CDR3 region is CASSLVAGGPSRETQYF. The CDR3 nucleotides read TGTGCCAGCAGCTTAGTTGCGGGAGGGCCCTCACGAGAGACCCAGTACTTC.

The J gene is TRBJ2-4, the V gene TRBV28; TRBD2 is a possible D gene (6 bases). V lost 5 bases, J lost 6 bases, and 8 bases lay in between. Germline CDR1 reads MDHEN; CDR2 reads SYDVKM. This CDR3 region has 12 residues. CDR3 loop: CASSLGRNIQYF. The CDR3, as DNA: TGTGCCAGCAGTCTCGGGAGAAACATTCAGTACTTC.

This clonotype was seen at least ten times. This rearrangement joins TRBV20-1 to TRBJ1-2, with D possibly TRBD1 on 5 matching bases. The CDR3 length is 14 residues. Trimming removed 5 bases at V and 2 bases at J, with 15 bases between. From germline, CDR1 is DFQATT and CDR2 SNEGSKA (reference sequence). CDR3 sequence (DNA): TGCAGTGCTCCAGGCCGACAGTTAAACTATGGCTACACCTTC. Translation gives CSAPGRQLNYGYTF.

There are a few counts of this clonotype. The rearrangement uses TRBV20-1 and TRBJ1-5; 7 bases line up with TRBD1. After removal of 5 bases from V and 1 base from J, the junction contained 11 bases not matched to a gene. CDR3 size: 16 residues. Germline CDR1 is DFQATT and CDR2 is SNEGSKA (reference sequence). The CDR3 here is CSAPNPGRGSNQPQHF. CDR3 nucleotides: TGCAGTGCTCCCAACCCCGGCAGGGGGAGCAATCAGCCCCAGCATTTT.

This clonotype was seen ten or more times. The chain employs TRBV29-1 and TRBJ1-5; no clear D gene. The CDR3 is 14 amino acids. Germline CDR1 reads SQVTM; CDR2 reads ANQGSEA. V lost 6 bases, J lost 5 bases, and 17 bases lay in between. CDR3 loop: CSVSVEGRDQPQHF. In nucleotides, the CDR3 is TGCAGCGTATCTGTGGAAGGTAGGGATCAGCCCCAGCATTTT.

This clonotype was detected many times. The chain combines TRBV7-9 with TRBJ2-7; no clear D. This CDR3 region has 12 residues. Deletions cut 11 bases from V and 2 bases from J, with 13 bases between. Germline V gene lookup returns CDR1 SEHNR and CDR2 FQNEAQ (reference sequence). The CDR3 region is CALSGVTYEQYF. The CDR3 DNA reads TGTGCCCTTTCTGGGGTGACCTACGAGCAGTACTTC.

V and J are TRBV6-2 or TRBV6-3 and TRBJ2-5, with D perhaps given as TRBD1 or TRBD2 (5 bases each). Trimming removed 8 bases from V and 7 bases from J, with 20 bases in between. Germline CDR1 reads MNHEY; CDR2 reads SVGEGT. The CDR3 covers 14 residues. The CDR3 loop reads CASGSDPRGVTQYF. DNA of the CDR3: TGTGCCAGCGGATCGGACCCACGAGGGGTGACCCAGTACTTC.

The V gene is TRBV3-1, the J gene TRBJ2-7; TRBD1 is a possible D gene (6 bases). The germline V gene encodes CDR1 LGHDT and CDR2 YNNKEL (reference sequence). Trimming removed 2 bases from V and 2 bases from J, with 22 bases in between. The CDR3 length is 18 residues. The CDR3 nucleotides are TGTGCCAGCAGCCAACGGTTGTCTGTGTCGACAGGCGCCTACGAGCAGTACTTC. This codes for CASSQRLSVSTGAYEQYF.

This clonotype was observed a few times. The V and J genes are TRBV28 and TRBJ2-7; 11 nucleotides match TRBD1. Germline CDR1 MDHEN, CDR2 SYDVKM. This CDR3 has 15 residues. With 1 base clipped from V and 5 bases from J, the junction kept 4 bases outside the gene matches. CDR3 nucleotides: TGTGCCAGCAGTTTATCCGGACAGGGGGCCCACGAGCAGTACTTC. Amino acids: CASSLSGQGAHEQYF.

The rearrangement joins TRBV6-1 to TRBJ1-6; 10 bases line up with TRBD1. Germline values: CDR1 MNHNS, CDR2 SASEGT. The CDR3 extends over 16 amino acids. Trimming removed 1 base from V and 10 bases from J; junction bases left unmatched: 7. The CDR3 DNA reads TGTGCCAGCAGTGAAGGGGGAGTGGGACAGGGGTCACCCCTCCACTTT. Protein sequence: CASSEGGVGQGSPLHF.

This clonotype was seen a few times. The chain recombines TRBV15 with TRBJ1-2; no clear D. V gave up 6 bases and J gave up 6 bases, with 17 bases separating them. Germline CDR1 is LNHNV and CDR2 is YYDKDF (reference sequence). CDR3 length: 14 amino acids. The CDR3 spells CATSWDTGSNGYTF. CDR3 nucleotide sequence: TGTGCCACCAGTTGGGATACGGGTTCTAATGGCTACACCTTC.

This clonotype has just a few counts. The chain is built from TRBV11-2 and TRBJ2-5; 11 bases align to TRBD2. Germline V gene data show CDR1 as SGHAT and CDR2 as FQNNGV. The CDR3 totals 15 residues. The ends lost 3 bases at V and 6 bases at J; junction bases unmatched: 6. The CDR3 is CASSFGSGGAKTQYF. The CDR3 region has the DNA TGTGCCAGCAGCTTTGGTAGCGGGGGGGCGAAGACCCAGTACTTC.

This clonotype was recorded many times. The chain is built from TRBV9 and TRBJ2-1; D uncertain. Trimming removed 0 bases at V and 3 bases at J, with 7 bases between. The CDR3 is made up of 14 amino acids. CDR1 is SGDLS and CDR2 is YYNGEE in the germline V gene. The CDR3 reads CASSVGPSYNEQFF. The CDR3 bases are TGTGCCAGCAGCGTAGGCCCTAGCTACAATGAGCAGTTCTTC.

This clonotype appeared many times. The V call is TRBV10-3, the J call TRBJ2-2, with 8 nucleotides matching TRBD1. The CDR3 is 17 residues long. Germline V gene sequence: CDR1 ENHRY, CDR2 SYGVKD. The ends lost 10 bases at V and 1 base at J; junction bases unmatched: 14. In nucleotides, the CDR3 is TGTGCCACCAAAGGCGGCAGGGGGCCCATGAACACCGGGGAGCTGTTTTTT. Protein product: CATKGGRGPMNTGELFF.

The CDR3 region is CASSPGLAGEREQYF. The CDR3 DNA sequence: TGTGCCAGCAGTCCGGGACTAGCGGGAGAGCGCGAGCAGTACTTC. This chain links TRBV11-2 with TRBJ2-7, with TRBD2 identical over 14 bases. The CDR3 extends over 15 amino acids. Trimming removed 6 bases from V and 6 bases from J; junction bases left unmatched: 7. Germline V gene lookup returns CDR1 SGHAT and CDR2 FQNNGV.

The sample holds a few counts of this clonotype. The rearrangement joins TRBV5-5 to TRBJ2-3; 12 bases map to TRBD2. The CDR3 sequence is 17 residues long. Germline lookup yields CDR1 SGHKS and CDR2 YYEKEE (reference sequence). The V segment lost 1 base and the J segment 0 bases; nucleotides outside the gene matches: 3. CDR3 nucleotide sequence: TGTGCCAGCAGCTTGTATCTAGCGGGAGGGAGCACAGATACGCAGTATTTT. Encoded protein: CASSLYLAGGSTDTQYF. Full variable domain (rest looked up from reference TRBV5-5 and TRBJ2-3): DAGVTQSPTHLIKTRGQQVTLRCSPISGHKSVSWYQQVLGQGPQFIFQYYEKEERGRGNFPDRFSARQFPNYSSELNVNALLLGDSALYLCASSLYLAGGSTDTQYFGPGTRLTVL.